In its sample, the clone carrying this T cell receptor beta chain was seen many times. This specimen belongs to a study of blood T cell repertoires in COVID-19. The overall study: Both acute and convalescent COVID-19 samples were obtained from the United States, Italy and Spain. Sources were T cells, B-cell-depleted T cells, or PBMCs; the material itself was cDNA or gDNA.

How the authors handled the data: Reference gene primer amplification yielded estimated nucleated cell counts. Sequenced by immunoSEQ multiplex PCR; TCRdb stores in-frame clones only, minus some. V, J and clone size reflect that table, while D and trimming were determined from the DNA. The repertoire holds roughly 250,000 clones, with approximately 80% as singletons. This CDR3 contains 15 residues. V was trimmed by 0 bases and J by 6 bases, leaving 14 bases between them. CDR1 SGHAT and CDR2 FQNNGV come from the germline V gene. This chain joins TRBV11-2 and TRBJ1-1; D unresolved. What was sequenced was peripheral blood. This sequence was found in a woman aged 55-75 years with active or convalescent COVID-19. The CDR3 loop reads CASSLDTRVGAEAFF. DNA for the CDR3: TGTGCCAGCAGCTTAGATACGCGGGTCGGGGCTGAAGCTTTCTTT.